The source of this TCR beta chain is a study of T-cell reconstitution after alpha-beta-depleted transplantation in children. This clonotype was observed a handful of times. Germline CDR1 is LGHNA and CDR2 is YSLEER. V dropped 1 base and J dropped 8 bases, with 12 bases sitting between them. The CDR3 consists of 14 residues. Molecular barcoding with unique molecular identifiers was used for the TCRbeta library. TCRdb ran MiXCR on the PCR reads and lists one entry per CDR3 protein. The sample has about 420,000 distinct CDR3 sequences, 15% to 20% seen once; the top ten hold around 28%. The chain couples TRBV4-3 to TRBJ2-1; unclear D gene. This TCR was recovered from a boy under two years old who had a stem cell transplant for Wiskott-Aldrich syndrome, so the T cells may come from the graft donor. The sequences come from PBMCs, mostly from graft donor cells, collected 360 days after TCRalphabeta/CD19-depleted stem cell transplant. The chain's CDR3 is CASSQGLSRDEQFF. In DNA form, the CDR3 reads TGCGCCAGCAGCCAAGGACTTTCCCGTGATGAGCAGTTCTTC.